The 11 T cell receptor beta chains listed next were all sequenced from one sample in a study of early T cells in non-severe SARS-CoV-2 infection. TCRdb re-analysed the 5' RACE reads in MiXCR, keeping a single row per CDR3 protein. The sample records some 83,000 distinct CDR3 sequences, around 9.3% being singletons. Sequencing was performed on whole blood, taken at baseline. The receptors come from an adult who was a healthcare worker with PCR-confirmed SARS-CoV-2 infection or an uninfected control (not recorded which).

The chain links TRBV28 to TRBJ1-5, with 7 positions matching TRBD1. CDR3 length equals 16 residues. Germline CDR1 reads MDHEN; CDR2 reads SYDVKM. J lost 4 bases, V lost 6 bases, and 12 bases had no gene match. CDR3: CASSPIGRGSNQPQHF. CDR3 sequence (DNA): TGTGCCAGCAGCCCCATAGGCAGGGGGTCAAATCAGCCCCAGCATTTT.

The chain employs TRBV12-3 or TRBV12-4 and TRBJ1-6; D not certain. The ends were cut back, 6 bases at V and 9 bases at J, with 15 bases in the middle. This CDR3 contains 14 residues. CDR3 sequence: CASSALAVRSPLHF. CDR3 sequence (DNA): TGTGCCAGCAGCGCCTTGGCCGTCCGTTCACCCCTCCACTTT.

This clonotype was detected ten times or more. This rearrangement joins TRBV7-3 to TRBJ2-3; D not certain. Looked up from germline, CDR1 is SGHTA and CDR2 is FQGTGA. The CDR3 extends over 13 amino acids. The V end lost 2 bases, the J end lost 1 base, and 4 bases lay between the germline ends. CDR3: CASSLLGTDTQYF. Written as DNA, the CDR3 is TGTGCCAGCAGCTTATTGGGCACAGATACGCAGTATTTT.

This chain connects TRBV12-3 or TRBV12-4 to TRBJ2-7; D gene ambiguous. The CDR3 is 15 residues long. V lost 4 bases and J 4 bases, leaving 17 bases between the germline ends. This CDR3 reads CASSSVDKGMYEQYF. CDR3 bases: TGTGCCAGCAGTTCCGTTGATAAAGGGATGTACGAGCAGTACTTC.

Many counts were recorded for this clonotype. V is TRBV7-2 and J is TRBJ2-3; D uncertain. The length of the CDR3 is 15 residues. Germline assignment: CDR1 SGHTA and CDR2 FQGNSA. V lost 1 base and J 3 bases, leaving 11 bases between the germline ends. Written as DNA, the CDR3 is TGTGCCAGCAGCTTAGTTGTCTCCCAAACAGATACGCAGTATTTT. Translating it yields CASSLVVSQTDTQYF.

Many counts were recorded for this clonotype. This rearrangement joins TRBV20-1 to TRBJ2-7; 7 bases line up with TRBD2. CDR3 length: 14 amino acids. V shed 6 bases, J shed 5 bases, and the junction held 13 bases outside the gene matches. CDR1 is DFQATT and CDR2 is SNEGSKA in the germline V gene (reference sequence). The CDR3 nucleotides read TGCAGTGCCGACGGAGGGAGGGCCATCGACGAGCAGTACTTC. Amino acid sequence: CSADGGRAIDEQYF.

This clonotype has at least ten counts. This sequence joins TRBV12-3 or TRBV12-4 and TRBJ1-4; maybe TRBD1 (6 bases). V was trimmed by 2 bases and J by 13 bases, leaving 14 bases between them. This CDR3 region has 13 residues. As DNA, the CDR3 is TGTGCCAGCAGTTTAAATGCCGGGACATTACTGTTTTTT. Amino acids: CASSLNAGTLLFF.

The chain recombines TRBV3-1 with TRBJ1-5; D unresolved. This CDR3 has 13 amino acids. Per the germline V gene, CDR1 is LGHDT and CDR2 is YNNKEL (reference sequence). Trimming removed 2 bases from V and 5 bases from J, with 7 bases in between. The DNA of the CDR3 is TGTGCCAGCAGCCAAATTCGGGATCAGCCCCAGCATTTT. Its translation is CASSQIRDQPQHF.

This chain links TRBV27 with TRBJ2-6; D not resolved. Germline V gene sequence: CDR1 MNHEY, CDR2 SMNVEV (reference sequence). The CDR3 runs to 16 residues. Trimming cost V 8 bases and J 3 bases, with 17 bases left between them. The CDR3 nucleotides read TGTGCCAGCGCAACCCCGCTGCAATATGGGGCCAACGTCCTGACTTTC. Residues: CASATPLQYGANVLTF.

This rearrangement joins TRBV3-1 to TRBJ2-7; no clear D. CDR1 and CDR2 from the germline V gene are LGHDT and YNNKEL (reference sequence). Trimming pared 0 bases from V and 2 bases from J, leaving 8 bases between. This CDR3 has 14 residues. Here the CDR3 reads CASSQEPETYEQYF. The CDR3 DNA reads TGTGCCAGCAGCCAAGAACCCGAAACCTACGAGCAGTACTTC.

This clonotype was found a few times. The V and J genes are TRBV28 and TRBJ2-7; D remains ambiguous. V was trimmed by 2 bases and J by 5 bases, leaving 13 bases between them. The CDR3 runs to 14 residues. Germline CDR1 reads MDHEN; CDR2 reads SYDVKM. CDR3 nucleotides: TGTGCCAGCAGTTTAGACGGGCGCAAAGACGAGCAGTACTTC. It translates to CASSLDGRKDEQYF.